This is a list of T cell receptor beta chains from one sample in a study of blood T cells in healthy people across ages. TCRdb itself ran the 5' RACE reads through MiXCR, one entry per CDR3 protein. The sample yields roughly 1.5 million distinct CDR3 sequences, about 42% seen once. Sequenced sample: blood. The receptor source for this set is a woman aged 18 to 35 in good health. CDR3s leave out the opening cysteine and the closing phenylalanine or tryptophan.

j_call v_call cdr3_aa
TRBJ2-7 TRBV7-9 ASSTGRSVYQQY
TRBJ1-2 TRBV9 ASSVGKGITYGYT
TRBJ1-1 TRBV15 ATSRDARDSEGYTEAF
TRBJ2-1 TRBV10-3 AISHPGTERETQF
NA TRBV7-9 ASSFSGGGYNEQY
TRBJ1-1 TRBV24-1 ATSDGGGAF
TRBJ2-3 TRBV6-2/TRBV6-3 ASSYSLGKDTQY
TRBJ2-1 TRBV29-1 SVGDRAEQF
TRBJ2-2 TRBV6-6 ASNPSGLNTGELF
TRBJ1-2 TRBV15 ATSREAFFSHGHT
TRBJ2-3 TRBV7-6 ASSLARMWGGRTDTQY
TRBJ2-3 TRBV7-9 SSFGTDTQY
TRBJ2-3 TRBV18 ASSPDTDTQY
TRBJ2-2 TRBV6-1 ASSRAGITGELF
TRBJ2-1 TRBV24-1 ATSDRLAGELGEQF
TRBJ2-3 TRBV20-1 SARMRGVSDTQY
TRBJ2-3 TRBV7-2 ATRLGTDTQY
TRBJ2-3 TRBV6-5 ASYRGWSDTQY
TRBJ1-1 TRBV7-2 ASSLYSEAF
TRBJ2-7 TRBV25-1 ASSELSSSYNEQY
TRBJ2-7 TRBV7-6 ASSLATGRNFYEQY
TRBJ1-2 TRBV12-3/TRBV12-4 ASRVNRPPFGVYGYT
TRBJ2-4 TRBV7-2 ASSLKNIRY
TRBJ2-5 TRBV7-3 ASSLSGGEQETQY
TRBJ2-5 TRBV2 ASRERGGTYNEQY
TRBJ2-5 TRBV6-5 ASSDGRKQETQY
TRBJ1-2 TRBV20-1 SATPGTLLNYGYT
NA TRBV9 ASSGTGSNNPSEQY
TRBJ2-3 TRBV20-1 SARPTGLADYTDTQY
TRBJ2-2 TRBV24-1 ATSDGDRDTGELF
TRBJ2-2 TRBV20-1 SARDPGTFNTGELF
NA TRBV6-6 ASSHSSGGRETQY
TRBJ1-5 TRBV4-1 ASSQDRADSSNQPQH
TRBJ2-7 TRBV25-1 AARGGTEQY
TRBJ2-1 TRBV7-2 ASSPHISYNEQF
TRBJ2-7 TRBV11-2 ASSADGFYEQY
TRBJ1-2 TRBV7-9 ASSLAAGVFYGYT
NA TRBV3-1 ASSSGGSSTGETQY
TRBJ2-3 TRBV27 ASSLRDVTDTQY
TRBJ2-3 TRBV20-1 SARQFGGTTDTQY
TRBJ1-2 TRBV6-6 ASSYAYRGANYGYT
TRBJ2-7 TRBV12-3/TRBV12-4 ASSFGGFSYEQY
TRBJ2-1 TRBV4-1 ASSPQTGALNEQF
TRBJ2-5 TRBV7-9 AAGTSQYNEQY
TRBJ2-5 TRBV29-1 SVDKNQETQY
TRBJ2-1 TRBV20-1 SASPGLVDDEQF
TRBJ1-4 TRBV6-5 ASRSSPAEKLF
TRBJ1-3 TRBV6-6 ASSDPQTRSGNTIY
TRBJ1-1 TRBV20-1 SASTGTMNTEAF
NA TRBV28 ASSLRGGPLGEQY
TRBJ2-5 TRBV4-2 ASSQDLQGPETQY
TRBJ1-2 TRBV6-2/TRBV6-3 ASKAGVTGYT
TRBJ2-1 TRBV19 ASSMAGTGDHNEQF
TRBJ2-3 TRBV30 AWNPRTSADTQY